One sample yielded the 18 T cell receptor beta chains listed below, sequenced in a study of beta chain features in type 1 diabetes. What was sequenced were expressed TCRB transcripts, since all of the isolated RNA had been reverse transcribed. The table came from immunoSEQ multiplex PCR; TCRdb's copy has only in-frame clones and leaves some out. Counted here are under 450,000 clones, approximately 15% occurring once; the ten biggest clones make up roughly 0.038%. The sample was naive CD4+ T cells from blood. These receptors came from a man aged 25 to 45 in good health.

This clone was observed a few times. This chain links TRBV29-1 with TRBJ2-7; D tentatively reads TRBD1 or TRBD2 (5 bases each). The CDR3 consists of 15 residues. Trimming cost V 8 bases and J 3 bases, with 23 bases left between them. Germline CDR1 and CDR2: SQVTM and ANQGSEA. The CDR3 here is CSIIPGTRFFYEQYV. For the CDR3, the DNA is TGCAGCATTATCCCCGGGACGAGATTCTTCTACGAGCAGTACGTC.

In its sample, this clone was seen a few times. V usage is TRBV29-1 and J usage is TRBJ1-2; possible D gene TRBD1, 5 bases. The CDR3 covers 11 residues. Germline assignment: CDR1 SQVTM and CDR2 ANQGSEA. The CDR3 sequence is CSTRGEDGYTF. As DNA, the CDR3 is TGCTCTACTCGGGGGGAGGATGGCTACACCTTC.

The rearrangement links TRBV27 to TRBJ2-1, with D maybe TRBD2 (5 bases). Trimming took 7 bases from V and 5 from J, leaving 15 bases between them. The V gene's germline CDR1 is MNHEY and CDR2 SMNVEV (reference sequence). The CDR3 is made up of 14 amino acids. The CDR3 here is CASNSGVVNNEQFF. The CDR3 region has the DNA TGTGCCAGCAACTCCGGGGTGGTGAACAATGAGCAGTTCTTC.

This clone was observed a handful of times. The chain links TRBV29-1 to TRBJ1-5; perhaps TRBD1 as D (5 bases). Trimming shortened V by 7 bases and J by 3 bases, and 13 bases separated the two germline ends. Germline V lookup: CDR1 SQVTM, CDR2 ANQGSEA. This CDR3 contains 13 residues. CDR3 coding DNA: TGCAGCGCCCAGTGGGGGACCAATCAGCCCCAGCATTTT. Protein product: CSAQWGTNQPQHF.

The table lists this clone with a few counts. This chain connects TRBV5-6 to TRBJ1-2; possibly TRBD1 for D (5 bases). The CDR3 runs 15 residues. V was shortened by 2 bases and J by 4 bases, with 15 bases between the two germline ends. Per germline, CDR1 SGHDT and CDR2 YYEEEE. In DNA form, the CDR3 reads TGTGCCAGCAGCTTTCCGGGGGAAGGTAGCTATGGCTACACCTTC. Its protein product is CASSFPGEGSYGYTF.

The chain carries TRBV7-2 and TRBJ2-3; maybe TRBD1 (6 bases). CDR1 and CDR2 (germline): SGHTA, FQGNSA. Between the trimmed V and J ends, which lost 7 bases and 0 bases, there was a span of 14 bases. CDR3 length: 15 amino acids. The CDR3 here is CASILGHSSTDTQYF. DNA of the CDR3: TGTGCCAGCATCCTGGGACATTCGAGCACAGATACGCAGTATTTT.

CDR3: CAWSLGSGNTIYF. The CDR3 DNA follows: TGTGCCTGGAGTTTGGGCTCTGGAAACACCATATATTTT. The V call is TRBV30, the J call TRBJ1-3, with unresolved D. CDR1 GTSNPN and CDR2 SVGIG come from the germline V gene (reference sequence). Trimming removed 2 bases from V and 0 bases from J, with 5 bases in between. This CDR3 comprises 13 residues. The whole variable domain, filled in from reference TRBV30 and TRBJ1-3, reads SQTIHQWPATLVQPVGSPLSLECTVEGTSNPNLYWYRQAAGRGLQLLFYSVGIGQISSEVPQNLSASRPQDRQFILSSKKLLLSDSGFYLCAWSLGSGNTIYFGEGSWLTVV.

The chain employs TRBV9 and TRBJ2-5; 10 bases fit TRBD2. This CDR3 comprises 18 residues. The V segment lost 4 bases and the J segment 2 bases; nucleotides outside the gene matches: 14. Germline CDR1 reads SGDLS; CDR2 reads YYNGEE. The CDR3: CASSPGPLAGVRQETQYF. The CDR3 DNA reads TGTGCCAGCAGCCCAGGCCCCCTAGCGGGAGTCCGGCAAGAGACCCAGTACTTC. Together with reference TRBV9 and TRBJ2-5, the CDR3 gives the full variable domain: DSGVTQTPKHLITATGQRVTLRCSPRSGDLSVYWYQQSLDQGLQFLIQYYNGEERAKGNILERFSAQQFPDLHSELNLSSLELGDSALYFCASSPGPLAGVRQETQYFGPGTRLLVL.

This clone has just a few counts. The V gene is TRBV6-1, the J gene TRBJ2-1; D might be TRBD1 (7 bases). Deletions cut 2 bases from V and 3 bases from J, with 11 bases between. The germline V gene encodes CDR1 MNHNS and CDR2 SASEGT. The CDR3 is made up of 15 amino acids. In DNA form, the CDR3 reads TGTGCCAGCAGTGAACAGGGGGACTTCTACAATGAGCAGTTCTTC. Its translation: CASSEQGDFYNEQFF.

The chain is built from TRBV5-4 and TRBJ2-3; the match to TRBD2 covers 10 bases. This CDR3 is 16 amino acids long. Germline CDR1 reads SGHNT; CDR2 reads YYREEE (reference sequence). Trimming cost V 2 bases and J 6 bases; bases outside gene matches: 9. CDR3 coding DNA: TGTGCCAGCAGCTTTGGCCTAGCGGGAGCCGGGGATACGCAGTATTTT. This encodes CASSFGLAGAGDTQYF.

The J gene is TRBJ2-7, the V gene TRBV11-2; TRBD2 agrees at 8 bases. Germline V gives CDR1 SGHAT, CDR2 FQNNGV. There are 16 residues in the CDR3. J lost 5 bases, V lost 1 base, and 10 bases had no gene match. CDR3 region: CASSLGGLGGHDEQYF. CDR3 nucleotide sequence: TGTGCCAGCAGCTTAGGGGGACTAGGAGGTCACGACGAGCAGTACTTC.

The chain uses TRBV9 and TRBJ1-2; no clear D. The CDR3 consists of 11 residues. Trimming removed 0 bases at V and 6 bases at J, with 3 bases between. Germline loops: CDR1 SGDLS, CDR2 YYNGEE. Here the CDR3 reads CASSVGNGYTF. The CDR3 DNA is TGTGCCAGCAGCGTAGGTAATGGCTACACCTTC.

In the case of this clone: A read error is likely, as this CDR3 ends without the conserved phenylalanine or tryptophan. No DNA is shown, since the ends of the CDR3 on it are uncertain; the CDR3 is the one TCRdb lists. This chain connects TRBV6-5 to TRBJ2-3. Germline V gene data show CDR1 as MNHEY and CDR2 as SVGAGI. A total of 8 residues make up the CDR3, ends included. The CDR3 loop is CASSPGRV.

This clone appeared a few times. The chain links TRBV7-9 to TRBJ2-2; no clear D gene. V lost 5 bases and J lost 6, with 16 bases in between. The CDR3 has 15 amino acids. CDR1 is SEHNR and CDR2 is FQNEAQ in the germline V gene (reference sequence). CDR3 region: CASSGPWSGAGELFF. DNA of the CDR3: TGTGCCAGCAGCGGACCCTGGAGTGGGGCCGGGGAGCTGTTTTTT.

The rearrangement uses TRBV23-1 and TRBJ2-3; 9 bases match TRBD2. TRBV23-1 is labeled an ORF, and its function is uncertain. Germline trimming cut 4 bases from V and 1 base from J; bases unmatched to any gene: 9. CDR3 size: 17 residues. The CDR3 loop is CASSPPFWTSGTDTQYF. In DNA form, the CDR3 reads TGCGCCAGCAGTCCCCCTTTCTGGACTAGCGGCACAGATACGCAGTATTTT.

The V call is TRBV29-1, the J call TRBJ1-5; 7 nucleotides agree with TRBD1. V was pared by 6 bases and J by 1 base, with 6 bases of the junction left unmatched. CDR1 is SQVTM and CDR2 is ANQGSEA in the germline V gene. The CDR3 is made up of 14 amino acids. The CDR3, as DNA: TGCAGCGTCGCCGGGACAGTGAGCAATCAGCCCCAGCATTTT. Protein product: CSVAGTVSNQPQHF.

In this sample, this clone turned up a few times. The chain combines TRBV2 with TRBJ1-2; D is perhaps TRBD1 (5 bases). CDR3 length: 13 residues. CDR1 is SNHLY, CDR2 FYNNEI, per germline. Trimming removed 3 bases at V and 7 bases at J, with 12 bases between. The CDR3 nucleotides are TGTGCCAGCAGTGACAGGGTAATGGGTGGCTACACCTTC. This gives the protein CASSDRVMGGYTF.

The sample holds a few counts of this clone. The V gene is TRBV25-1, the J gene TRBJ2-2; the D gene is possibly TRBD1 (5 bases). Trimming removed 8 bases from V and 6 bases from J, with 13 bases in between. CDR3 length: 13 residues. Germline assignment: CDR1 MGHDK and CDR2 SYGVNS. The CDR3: CASSHRFPGELFF. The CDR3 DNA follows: TGTGCCAGCTCTCACAGGTTCCCCGGGGAGCTGTTTTTT. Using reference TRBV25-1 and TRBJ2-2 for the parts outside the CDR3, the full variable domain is EADIYQTPRYLVIGTGKKITLECSQTMGHDKMYWYQQDPGMELHLIHYSYGVNSTEKGDLSSESTVSRIRTEHFPLTLESARPSHTSQYLCASSHRFPGELFFGEGSRLTVL.